These T cell receptor beta chains were read from a single sample in a study of blood T cell repertoires in COVID-19. The protocol was immunoSEQ multiplex PCR, while the TCRdb copy is restricted to in-frame clones and leaves out a portion. Of around 100,000 clones listed, about 87% were seen once; the top ten hold approximately 15%. The sample consisted of peripheral blood. The receptors were gathered from a human donor in a cohort sampled during active COVID-19. The CDR3 runs from the conserved cysteine through the conserved F or W. D genes are given only for firm matches. Rows give clone size only sometimes, using once, few, many, or a class for an expanded clone.

>NA|TRBD2|TRBJ2-6|TRBV6-2/TRBV6-3
TGTGCCAGCAGTACAGGACTAGTTCTGGCCCCTGGGGCCAACGTCCTGACTTTC
CASSTGLVLAPGANVLTF
>once|NA|TRBJ1-1|TRBV5-1
TGCGCCAGCAGTTTGATAGTGAACACTGAAGCTTTCTTT
CASSLIVNTEAFF
>once|TRBD2|TRBJ2-7|TRBV11-2
TGTGCCAGCAGCTTCCGCGGGGGCTCCTACGAGCAGTACTTC
CASSFRGGSYEQYF
>NA|TRBD1|TRBJ2-3|TRBV5-1
TGCGCCAGCAGCCCAGGACAGGGGGCAAGGATAGATACGCAGTATTTT
CASSPGQGARIDTQYF
>NA|TRBD1|TRBJ1-1|TRBV12-3/TRBV12-4
TGTGCCAGCACCCCATACGGGACAGGCGAAGCTTTCTTT
CASTPYGTGEAFF
>NA|TRBD1|TRBJ2-1|TRBV10-3
TGTGCCATCAGGGGACAGGGAGGTATTCCGGACAATGAGCAGTTCTTC
CAIRGQGGIPDNEQFF
>NA|TRBD1|TRBJ1-3|TRBV30
TGTGCCTGCCCTCCCTCCGGACAGGGCCCCTCCTCTGGAAACACCATATATTTT
CACPPSGQGPSSGNTIYF
>NA|TRBD1|TRBJ1-1|TRBV5-1
TGCGCCAGCAGCCCCGGGACAGGGTGGAACACTGAAGCTTTCTTT
CASSPGTGWNTEAFF
>NA|NA|TRBJ1-1|TRBV7-3
TGTGCCAGCAGCTTAGGGCAGAACACTGAAGCTTTCTTT
CASSLGQNTEAFF
>NA|NA|TRBJ2-7|TRBV25-1
TGTGCCAGCAGTGACCCGCTATCCTACGAGCAGTACTTC
CASSDPLSYEQYF
>NA|TRBD1|TRBJ2-1|TRBV4-1
TGCGCCAGCAGCCAGCATCCGGGACAGGGTGTTAATGAGCAGTTCTTC
CASSQHPGQGVNEQFF
>NA|TRBD2|TRBJ2-1|TRBV10-2
TGCGCCAGCAGTGATTATTGGCGGGAGATGGGTAATGAGCAGTTCTTC
CASSDYWREMGNEQFF
>NA|NA|TRBJ1-1|TRBV6-5
TGTGCCAGCAAGGGGGGGGCAGTGAACACTGAAGCTTTCTTT
CASKGGAVNTEAFF
>NA|TRBD1|TRBJ2-7|TRBV5-1
TGCGCCAGCAGCACTGACAGGGTGGGAACCTACGAGCAGTACTTC
CASSTDRVGTYEQYF
>NA|NA|TRBJ1-1|TRBV19
TGTGCCAGTAGTATGTCAGGGACATTAGGGTCTGAAGCTTTCTTT
CASSMSGTLGSEAFF
>NA|NA|TRBJ1-4|TRBV4-1
TGCGCCAGCAGCCCACGTCCGTCGGTTCGTGAAAAACTGTTTTTT
CASSPRPSVREKLFF
>NA|NA|TRBJ1-1|TRBV5-8
TGTGCCAGCAGCCCGCCTACAGGGCAGGGCCGAAAGGTTGAAGCTTTCTTT
CASSPPTGQGRKVEAFF
>once|TRBD1|TRBJ2-7|TRBV5-6
TGTGCCAGCAGCGTAGGACAGGGCGCCTACGAGCAGTACTTC
CASSVGQGAYEQYF
>NA|NA|TRBJ1-1|TRBV5-4
TGTGCCAGCAGCTTGGATCAGGGCATTCCGAACACTGAAGCTTTCTTT
CASSLDQGIPNTEAFF
>NA|NA|TRBJ2-2|TRBV5-1
TGCGCCAGCAGCTTTTCAGGGTCCTCCGGGGAGCTGTTTTTT
CASSFSGSSGELFF
>NA|TRBD2|TRBJ2-1|TRBV10-1
TGCGCCAGCAGTGATCAGAGACTAGCGGGAGGCAATGAGCAGTTCTTC
CASSDQRLAGGNEQFF
>NA|NA|TRBJ1-1|TRBV5-1
TGCGCCAGCAGCTTGGAAGCGGCGGAGAACACTGAAGCTTTCTTT
CASSLEAAENTEAFF
>NA|TRBD1|TRBJ2-5|TRBV6-1
TGTGCCAGCAGTGAAGAACCGACAGGGGGCATGGAGACCCAGTACTTC
CASSEEPTGGMETQYF
>once|TRBD1|TRBJ1-1|TRBV29-1
TGCAGCGTTGCAGGGGGCATGAACACTGAAGCTTTCTTT
CSVAGGMNTEAFF
>NA|NA|TRBJ2-2|TRBV6-5
TGTGCCAGCAGCTGGTTTAGTGGCACCGGGGAGCTGTTTTTT
CASSWFSGTGELFF
>NA|NA|TRBJ1-2|TRBV19
TGTGCCAGTAGTACTACAGCGGCTAACTATGGCTACACCTTC
CASSTTAANYGYTF
>NA|NA|TRBJ1-2|TRBV25-1
TGTGCCAGCAGCCCCGAGGGCAGGGGTTATTATGGCTACACCTTC
CASSPEGRGYYGYTF
>NA|NA|TRBJ2-6|TRBV5-4
TGTGCCAGCAGCTTGGAAGCCGGGGCTGGGGCCAACGTCCTGACTTTC
CASSLEAGAGANVLTF
>NA|TRBD1|TRBJ2-1|TRBV5-4
TGTGCCAGCAGCTTCAAGGTGGGGACAGGGGGCCATAGCTCCTACAATGAGCAGTTCTTC
CASSFKVGTGGHSSYNEQFF
>NA|NA|TRBJ1-2|TRBV10-3
TGTGCCATCAGTGAAGCCGGGTTTGGCTACACCTTC
CAISEAGFGYTF
>few|TRBD2|TRBJ2-3|TRBV2
TGTGCCAGCAATAGACTAGCGGGAGGTCGCACAGATACGCAGTATTTT
CASNRLAGGRTDTQYF
>NA|TRBD1|TRBJ2-7|TRBV6-5
TGTGCCAGCAGTTATAAGGGACAGCTTGCCTACGAGCAGTACTTC
CASSYKGQLAYEQYF
>NA|NA|TRBJ2-7|TRBV16
TGTGCCAGCAGCCTCCCGGGATCCTCCTACGAGCAGTACTTC
CASSLPGSSYEQYF
>few|TRBD1|TRBJ1-5|TRBV7-2
TGTGCCAGCAGCTTAGATTCGGACAGGGGGACCCAGCATTTT
CASSLDSDRGTQHF
>NA|NA|TRBJ2-2|TRBV7-3
TGTGCCAGCAGCTCAGGGTACACCGGGGAGCTGTTTTTT
CASSSGYTGELFF
>NA|TRBD1|TRBJ1-4|TRBV5-1
TGCGCCAGCAGCCCGACAGGGCGTAATGAAAAACTGTTTTTT
CASSPTGRNEKLFF
>NA|NA|TRBJ2-1|TRBV6-2/TRBV6-3
TGTGCCAGCAGTCTAGGCTATGAGCAGTTCTTC
CASSLGYEQFF
>NA|TRBD2|TRBJ2-5|TRBV10-3
TGTGCCATCAAGGGAGGGGAGACCCAGTACTTC
CAIKGGETQYF
>NA|NA|TRBJ2-5|TRBV2
TGTGCCAGCAGTGGAGACTGGGAGACCCAGTACTTC
CASSGDWETQYF
>once|NA|TRBJ2-5|TRBV3-1/TRBV3-2
TGTGCCAGCAGCCGACTAGGACAAGAGACCCAGTACTTC
CASSRLGQETQYF
>NA|NA|TRBJ2-1|TRBV6-5
TGTGCCAGCAGTCCCCACGGGGACTACAATGAGCAGTTCTTC
CASSPHGDYNEQFF
>NA|NA|TRBJ2-1|TRBV15
TGTGCCACCAGCAGAGATACCCAGGGGGGAGGCTATTACAATGAGCAGTTCTTC
CATSRDTQGGGYYNEQFF
>NA|NA|TRBJ2-1|TRBV15
TGTGCCACCAGCAGAGATCGCGGGTCGGTTTCCTACAATGAGCAGTTCTTC
CATSRDRGSVSYNEQFF